These 14 T cell receptor beta chains originate from one sample sequenced in a study of blood T cell repertoires in COVID-19. Here immunoSEQ multiplex PCR was the method, and the copy in TCRdb shows in-frame clones only, minus some. The sample consists of roughly 31,000 clones, 80% to 90% of them appearing once. Input material: peripheral blood. The receptor source for this set is a man older than 75 with acute or convalescent COVID-19.

The CDR3 coding sequence is TGTGCCTGGAGTCGGGGGGCCCCAGATACGCAGTATTTT. Residues: CAWSRGAPDTQYF. The V and J genes are TRBV30 and TRBJ2-3, with a weak D call TRBD2 (7 bases). There are 13 residues in the CDR3. The V end was cut by 2 bases, the J end by 4 bases, with 10 bases between. Looked up from germline, CDR1 is GTSNPN and CDR2 is SVGIG (reference sequence). Variable domain in full (rest from reference TRBV30 and TRBJ2-3): SQTIHQWPATLVQPVGSPLSLECTVEGTSNPNLYWYRQAAGRGLQLLFYSVGIGQISSEVPQNLSASRPQDRQFILSSKKLLLSDSGFYLCAWSRGAPDTQYFGPGTRLTVL.

This clone was observed a single time. The V call is TRBV19, the J call TRBJ1-2, with a possible D match to TRBD1 (6 bases). V lost 3 bases and J 4 bases, leaving 15 bases between the germline ends. Germline CDR1 and CDR2: LNHDA and SQIVND (reference sequence). This CDR3 is built from 15 residues. The CDR3 protein is CASSISMTGAYGYTF. The DNA for the CDR3 is TGTGCCAGTAGTATTTCGATGACAGGTGCCTATGGCTACACCTTC.

This clone was found once. The chain combines TRBV6-1 with TRBJ1-2; D is possibly TRBD1 (5 bases). Germline assignment: CDR1 MNHNS and CDR2 SASEGT. V gave up 0 bases and J gave up 7 bases, with 21 bases separating them. The CDR3 loop spans 17 amino acids. CDR3 bases: TGTGCCAGCAGTGAAGCGCTTCAGGGCAGTTGGCTCGGTGGCTACACCTTC. Amino acids: CASSEALQGSWLGGYTF.

The CDR3 region has the DNA TGTGCCAGCAGCCCCAACGGGGGGGTCTCCTACGAGCAGTACTTC. It yields the protein CASSPNGGVSYEQYF. The rearrangement links TRBV3-1 (or the pseudogene TRBV3-2) to TRBJ2-7; 8 positions match TRBD2. The V gene end was trimmed by 4 bases and the J gene end by 0 bases; junction bases not matched to a gene: 5. The CDR3 loop spans 15 amino acids. The germline CDR1 and CDR2 sequences are LGHDT and YNNKEL (reference sequence).

This rearrangement joins TRBV3-1 (or the pseudogene TRBV3-2) to TRBJ1-6; weak D call: TRBD1 (6 bases). This CDR3 contains 14 residues. Trimming shortened V by 2 bases and J by 7 bases, and 9 bases separated the two germline ends. From germline, CDR1 is LGHDT and CDR2 YNNKEL (reference sequence). CDR3 sequence: CASSQQGNNSPLHF. The CDR3 nucleotides read TGTGCCAGCAGCCAACAGGGGAACAATTCACCCCTCCACTTT.

The chain joins TRBV5-1 to TRBJ2-7; 9 bases are a match to TRBD1. J gave up 6 bases and V 1 base, and 8 bases lay outside the gene matches. CDR3 length: 15 amino acids. The germline gives CDR1 SGHRS, CDR2 YFSETQ. The CDR3 region is CASSLNAGTGSEQYF. DNA for the CDR3: TGCGCCAGCAGCTTGAACGCAGGGACAGGGAGCGAGCAGTACTTC.

The chain has TRBV7-2 and TRBJ2-1; 8 positions match TRBD1. The CDR3 spans 17 residues. J was trimmed by 7 bases and V by 3 bases; bases with no gene match: 14. In germline, CDR1 is SGHTA, CDR2 FQGNSA. CDR3 region: CASSFRTGGQAWNEQFF. CDR3 sequence (DNA): TGTGCCAGCAGCTTTAGAACAGGGGGACAGGCTTGGAATGAGCAGTTCTTC.

V usage is TRBV3-1 (or the pseudogene TRBV3-2) and J usage is TRBJ2-1, with 11 bases aligning to TRBD2. The ends lost 0 bases at V and 15 bases at J; junction bases unmatched: 13. Per germline, CDR1 LGHDT and CDR2 YNNKEL (reference sequence). CDR3 length equals 16 residues. CDR3 nucleotide sequence: TGTGCCAGCAGCCAAGATTTCGTGCTAGCGGGGGGCCATCTGTTCTTC. Translation gives CASSQDFVLAGGHLFF.

The gene calls are TRBV6-5 and TRBJ1-5, with D possibly being TRBD1 (5 bases). CDR1 is MNHEY and CDR2 is SVGAGI in the germline V gene. This CDR3 is built from 14 residues. V gave up 5 bases and J gave up 7 bases, with 15 bases separating them. The CDR3 nucleotides are TGTGCCAGCAGTCGCCAGGGAAGCAGGCAGCCCCAGCATTTT. This sequence encodes CASSRQGSRQPQHF.

The CDR3: CASSSAGITDTQYF. As DNA, the CDR3 is TGTGCCAGCAGTTCGGCGGGGATCACAGATACGCAGTATTTT. The rearrangement uses TRBV27 and TRBJ2-3, with TRBD2 as a possible D gene (6 bases). This CDR3 is built from 14 residues. Between the trimmed V and J ends, which lost 4 bases and 2 bases, there was a span of 10 bases. CDR1 MNHEY and CDR2 SMNVEV come from the germline V gene (reference sequence).

The chain has TRBV30 and TRBJ1-6; no definite D call. The CDR3 is 12 amino acids. Germline CDR1 and CDR2: GTSNPN and SVGIG (reference sequence). Trimming took off 3 bases at V and 11 bases at J, with 11 bases between the two ends. For the CDR3, the DNA is TGTGCCTGGAGCTCCCCCGAGGCACCCCTCCACTTT. Protein sequence: CAWSSPEAPLHF.

The V call is TRBV19, the J call TRBJ2-2, with D possibly being TRBD1 (5 bases). The CDR3 totals 14 residues. The germline CDR1 and CDR2 sequences are LNHDA and SQIVND (reference sequence). Trimming removed 1 base at V and 6 bases at J, with 9 bases between. CDR3 sequence: CASSIGGPPGELFF. CDR3 DNA: TGTGCCAGTAGTATAGGGGGCCCGCCCGGGGAGCTGTTTTTT.

The chain carries TRBV5-1 and TRBJ2-5, with 10 bases fitting TRBD2. J lost 5 bases, V lost 3 bases, and 10 bases had no gene match. Germline loops: CDR1 SGHRS, CDR2 YFSETQ. This CDR3 is 16 amino acids long. The CDR3 coding sequence is TGCGCCAGCAGCTCGGAAGTAGCGGGGGGTCCGGAGACCCAGTACTTC. This codes for CASSSEVAGGPETQYF.

This chain connects TRBV7-2 to TRBJ1-1, with a weak D call TRBD1 (6 bases). Germline values: CDR1 SGHTA, CDR2 FQGNSA. The CDR3 is made up of 14 amino acids. The V end was cut by 4 bases, the J end by 8 bases, with 17 bases between. This chain's CDR3 is CASSSDVWGREAFF. The DNA of the CDR3 is TGTGCCAGCAGCTCCGACGTGTGGGGGCGGGAAGCTTTCTTT.